This passage covers 14 T cell receptor beta chains from one sample sequenced in a study of blood T cell repertoires in COVID-19 (dated by TCRdb to about 2020). Libraries came from the immunoSEQ multiplex PCR assay. As stored in TCRdb, this immuneACCESS dataset retains in-frame rearrangements with V and J assigned. A fraction of the clones does not appear; measured against another copy, unresolved V genes explain less than half of the discrepancy, and the remainder lacks a known reason. The sample table records approximately 98,000 clones; around 76% of these occur just once. 18% of the sample is in the top ten clones. Material: peripheral blood. The receptors were gathered from a man older than 75 with acute or convalescent COVID-19.

CDR3 amino acids: CATQGESSTDTQYF. The CDR3 coding sequence is TGTGCCACGCAGGGGGAGTCGAGCACAGATACGCAGTATTTT. V and J are TRBV24-1 and TRBJ2-3; 7 positions agree with TRBD1. Germline CDR1 is KGHDR and CDR2 is SFDVKD. The junction had 6 bases not matched to a gene; V was cut back by 10 bases and J by 0 bases. This CDR3 contains 14 residues.

The chain recombines TRBV10-3 with TRBJ1-6; a possible D gene is TRBD1 (6 bases). This CDR3 has 14 residues. With 8 bases removed from V and 7 bases from J, the gap between germline ends came to 15 bases. CDR1 is ENHRY and CDR2 is SYGVKD in the germline V gene. The CDR3 spells CAIRQVGENSPLHF. The DNA of the CDR3 is TGTGCCATCCGACAGGTTGGGGAGAATTCACCCCTCCACTTT.

The CDR3 DNA is TGTGCCAGTAGCCCCTCCGGGACTAGCGGGAGGAGCTCCTACAATGAGCAGTTCTTC. Protein sequence: CASSPSGTSGRSSYNEQFF. The rearrangement joins TRBV19 to TRBJ2-1; 15 bases agree with TRBD2. Trimming took 6 bases from V and 0 from J; bases not matched to a gene: 9. This CDR3 is built from 19 residues. Germline CDR1 LNHDA, CDR2 SQIVND (reference sequence). The whole variable domain, filled in from reference TRBV19 and TRBJ2-1, reads DGGITQSPKYLFRKEGQNVTLSCEQNLNHDAMYWYRQDPGQGLRLIYYSQIVNDFQKGDIAEGYSVSREKKESFPLTVTSAQKNPTAFYLCASSPSGTSGRSSYNEQFFGPGTRLTVL.

This chain joins TRBV24-1 and TRBJ2-3; 14 bases align to TRBD2. The CDR3 covers 16 residues. Germline loops: CDR1 KGHDR, CDR2 SFDVKD. V lost 4 bases to trimming and J lost 4 bases; unmatched junction nucleotides: 3. CDR3 loop: CATSDPTSGGADTQYF. The CDR3 DNA reads as TGTGCCACCAGTGACCCGACTAGCGGGGGGGCAGATACGCAGTATTTT.

Comments on this clone: Other DNA sequences of this sample code for an identical CDR3. The V gene is TRBV7-8, the J gene TRBJ1-4, with a tentative D call TRBD1 (5 bases). The CDR3 consists of 14 residues. V lost 1 base and J lost 7, with 10 bases in between. Germline lookup yields CDR1 SGHVS and CDR2 FQNEAQ. CDR3 region: CASSLGGGGEKLFF. The CDR3 region has the DNA TGTGCCAGCAGCTTAGGGGGGGGAGGTGAAAAACTGTTTTTT.

This rearrangement joins TRBV28 to TRBJ2-6, with a possible D match to TRBD2 (5 bases). The germline V gene has CDR1 MDHEN and CDR2 SYDVKM. V was cut by 9 bases and J by 0 bases, with 9 bases left in between. The CDR3 is 14 residues long. The CDR3 bases are TGTGCCAGTGGGAGAGGCTCTGGGGCCAACGTCCTGACTTTC. Translation: CASGRGSGANVLTF.

This sequence joins TRBV19 and TRBJ2-3; 7 positions agree with TRBD1. Germline values: CDR1 LNHDA, CDR2 SQIVND (reference sequence). The CDR3 has 13 residues. The ends lost 7 bases at V and 5 bases at J; junction bases unmatched: 6. The CDR3 is CASTRQGLDTQYF. In DNA, the CDR3 is TGTGCCAGTACCCGACAGGGTTTAGATACGCAGTATTTT.

A few counts support this clone. The CDR3 here is CASSLFGRDWTEAFF. CDR3 DNA sequence: TGTGCCAGCAGTTTATTTGGGAGGGATTGGACTGAAGCTTTCTTT. The chain links TRBV27 to TRBJ1-1; no clear D. The CDR3 runs 15 residues. Trimming took 1 base from V and 5 from J, leaving 14 bases between them. Germline assignment: CDR1 MNHEY and CDR2 SMNVEV (reference sequence).

A few counts support this clone. One end of the junction varies from germline; a read error may be responsible. The chain is built from TRBV7-7 and TRBJ2-7; D is ambiguous. Germline-derived CDR1 and CDR2 are SSHAT and FNYEAQ (reference sequence). The CDR3 has 12 amino acids. CDR3 in amino acids: CASSLSVYEQYF. The CDR3 DNA reads TGTGCTAGCAGCTTATCAGTTTACGAGCAGTACTTC. The full variable domain, with the rest looked up from reference TRBV7-7 and TRBJ2-7, is GAGVSQSPRYKVTKRGQDVTLRCDPISSHATLYWYQQALGQGPEFLTYFNYEAQPDKSGLPSDRFSAERPEGSISTLTIQRTEQRDSAMYRCASSLSVYEQYFGPGTRLTVT.

The chain recombines TRBV4-3 with TRBJ2-4, with TRBD2 identical over 7 bases. CDR1 LGHNA and CDR2 YSLEER come from the germline V gene. The CDR3 contains 16 residues. V gave up 0 bases and J gave up 6 bases; unmatched junction bases: 8. CDR3 in amino acids: CASSQDSAGGGNIQYF. The CDR3 DNA reads as TGCGCCAGCAGCCAAGATTCGGCAGGCGGGGGAAACATTCAGTACTTC.

The DNA for the CDR3 is TGTGCCAGCAGTGATGTCTGGCTAGCGGGGGGGCCTAGCCCAAATGAGCAGTTCTTC. Translation gives CASSDVWLAGGPSPNEQFF. The chain uses TRBV2 and TRBJ2-1; TRBD2 matches 12 bases. Germline V gene data show CDR1 as SNHLY and CDR2 as FYNNEI. The V segment lost 3 bases and the J segment 7 bases; nucleotides outside the gene matches: 16. The CDR3 has 19 residues.

V is TRBV27 and J is TRBJ2-7; possibly TRBD1 for D (5 bases). V lost 6 bases and J lost 0, with 12 bases in between. Per the germline V gene, CDR1 is MNHEY and CDR2 is SMNVEV (reference sequence). This CDR3 is built from 14 residues. CDR3 coding DNA: TGTGCCAGCAGGTGGGGCCGGAGCTCCTACGAGCAGTACTTC. It specifies CASRWGRSSYEQYF.

The CDR3 bases are TGTGCCAGTAGTACGGGACAGGGAAGGACAGATACGCAGTATTTT. Its translation: CASSTGQGRTDTQYF. The chain carries TRBV19 and TRBJ2-3; 9 nucleotides match TRBD1. Unmatched junction bases numbered 5, after V lost 4 bases and J lost 3 bases. Germline loops: CDR1 LNHDA, CDR2 SQIVND (reference sequence). The CDR3 sequence is 15 residues long.

V is TRBV29-1 and J is TRBJ1-1, with D unresolved. Deletions cut 8 bases from V and 5 bases from J, with 15 bases between. CDR1 SQVTM and CDR2 ANQGSEA come from the germline V gene. CDR3 length: 12 amino acids. The CDR3 nucleotides are TGCAGCATAAAGGGAGCGGGGACTGAAGCTTTCTTT. The encoded protein is CSIKGAGTEAFF.